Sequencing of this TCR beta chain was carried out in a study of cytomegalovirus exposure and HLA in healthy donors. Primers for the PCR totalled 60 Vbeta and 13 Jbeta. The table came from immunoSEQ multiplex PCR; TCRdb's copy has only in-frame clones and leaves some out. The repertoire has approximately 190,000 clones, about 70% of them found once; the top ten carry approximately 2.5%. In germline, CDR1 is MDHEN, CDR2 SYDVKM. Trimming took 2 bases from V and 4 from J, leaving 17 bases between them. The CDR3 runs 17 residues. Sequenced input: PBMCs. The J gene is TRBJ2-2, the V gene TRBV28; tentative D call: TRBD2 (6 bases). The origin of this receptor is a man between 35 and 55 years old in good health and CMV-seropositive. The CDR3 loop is CASSLRPGGTLTGELFF. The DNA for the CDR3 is TGTGCCAGCAGTTTACGCCCCGGGGGTACCCTCACCGGGGAGCTGTTTTTT.